These T cell receptor beta chains were read from a single sample in a study of cytomegalovirus exposure and HLA in healthy donors. Assay used: immunoSEQ multiplex PCR; TCRdb lists only in-frame clones, some missing. The top ten hold about 1.8% of the sample, which has about 120,000 clones, 80% to 90% seen once. Sample: PBMCs. The source is a middle-aged man in good health and CMV-seronegative. Both conserved end residues are part of each CDR3. The order of the fields is D gene, J gene, clone size, V gene, CDR3 protein, CDR3 DNA. The D gene is left open where the match is weak. Expanded clones get a size class; other rows say once, few or many, or leave the size out.

>TRBD2|TRBJ2-7|-|TRBV10-1
CASRKGLDSNEQYF
TGCGCCAGCAGGAAGGGACTAGATTCGAACGAGCAGTACTTC
>-|TRBJ1-4|-|TRBV9
CASSADPRTEPTTNEKLFF
TGTGCCAGCAGCGCAGACCCTCGGACAGAACCTACAACTAATGAAAAACTGTTTTTT
>TRBD1|TRBJ1-1|-|TRBV5-1
CASSLGDRYMNTEAFF
TGCGCCAGCAGCTTGGGGGACAGATATATGAACACTGAAGCTTTCTTT
>TRBD1|TRBJ1-1|-|TRBV5-1
CASSLAGQGMGRNTEAFF
TGCGCCAGCAGCTTGGCAGGACAGGGTATGGGCAGGAACACTGAAGCTTTCTTT
>TRBD1|TRBJ2-1|-|TRBV6-5
CASSLDRAAPGAEQFF
TGTGCCAGCAGTTTAGACAGGGCAGCGCCTGGGGCGGAGCAGTTCTTC
>TRBD2|TRBJ2-5|few|TRBV7-2
CSTTPGLSSDTQYF
TGTAGCACTACCCCGGGACTATCATCAGACACCCAGTACTTC
>-|TRBJ1-1|-|TRBV19
CASSLRQFEMNTEAFF
TGTGCCAGTAGTCTACGACAGTTTGAGATGAACACTGAAGCTTTCTTT
>TRBD2|TRBJ2-1|-|TRBV7-6
CASSTGLAGAGEQFF
TGTGCCAGCAGCACGGGACTAGCGGGAGCCGGTGAGCAGTTCTTC
>TRBD1|TRBJ2-7|-|TRBV19
CASSSVPGQGPSFYEQYF
TGTGCCAGTAGCTCTGTCCCGGGACAGGGCCCTAGCTTCTACGAGCAGTACTTC
>TRBD2|TRBJ2-5|-|TRBV30
CAWTNNPPTSGQETQYF
TGTGCCTGGACCAATAACCCCCCCACTAGCGGCCAAGAGACCCAGTACTTC
>TRBD1|TRBJ1-2|-|TRBV5-1
CASSWVNMGGTGSRGYTF
TGCGCCAGCAGCTGGGTCAACATGGGCGGGACAGGGTCACGTGGCTACACCTTC
>-|TRBJ2-7|-|TRBV29-1
CSATGGRSYEQYF
TGCAGCGCCACAGGTGGAAGGTCCTACGAGCAGTACTTC
>-|TRBJ2-3|-|TRBV27
CASSPRVGVGGADTQYF
TGTGCCAGCAGTCCAAGGGTGGGAGTAGGTGGGGCAGATACGCAGTATTTT
>-|TRBJ2-7|-|TRBV10-3
CAISAPGRDYEQYF
TGTGCCATCAGCGCCCCGGGCAGGGACTACGAGCAGTACTTC
>-|TRBJ2-1|-|TRBV30
CAWEGGTNNEQFF
TGTGCCTGGGAGGGGGGGACAAACAATGAGCAGTTCTTC
>TRBD2|TRBJ2-1|few|TRBV7-9
CASSLAISGRKKFF
TGTGCCAGCAGCTTAGCTATTAGCGGGAGAAAGAAGTTCTTC
>TRBD1|TRBJ1-5|-|TRBV27
CATRDRLSNQPQHF
TGTGCCACCCGGGACAGGTTAAGCAATCAGCCCCAGCATTTT
>-|TRBJ1-1|-|TRBV10-3
CAISESVRGGAAEAFF
TGTGCCATCAGTGAGTCGGTGAGGGGGGGGGCCGCTGAAGCTTTCTTT
>-|TRBJ1-1|-|TRBV5-5
CASSFLTEAFF
TGTGCCAGCAGCTTTCTGACTGAAGCTTTCTTT
>-|TRBJ1-5|-|TRBV6-1
CASSEPGRASQPQHF
TGTGCCAGCAGTGAACCAGGCAGGGCTAGTCAGCCCCAGCATTTT
>-|TRBJ2-2|-|TRBV5-6
CASSLHGELFF
TGTGCCAGCAGCTTGCACGGGGAGCTGTTTTTT
>-|TRBJ1-1|once|TRBV19
CASSIRQGSEAFF
TGTGCCAGTAGTATCAGGCAGGGCAGTGAAGCTTTCTTT
>TRBD2|TRBJ2-7|-|TRBV5-1
CASSIWPGGGYEQYF
TGCGCCAGCAGCATCTGGCCGGGAGGCGGATACGAGCAGTACTTC
>TRBD2|TRBJ2-2|-|TRBV11-2
CASSTHLAGGIAPGELFF
TGTGCCAGCAGCACGCATCTAGCGGGAGGGATTGCTCCCGGGGAGCTGTTTTTT
>TRBD1|TRBJ2-2|-|TRBV5-1
CASSPGQATGELFF
TGCGCCAGCAGCCCGGGACAGGCCACCGGGGAGCTGTTTTTT
>-|TRBJ1-1|-|TRBV6-5
CASSYSSLDSEAFF
TGTGCCAGCAGTTACTCGTCCCTGGACAGCGAAGCTTTCTTT
>-|TRBJ1-2|-|TRBV6-6
CASSYTGSDYGYTF
TGTGCCAGCAGTTACACAGGGTCTGACTATGGCTACACCTTC
>-|TRBJ2-3|once|TRBV9
CASSVGGAKDTQYF
TGTGCCAGCAGCGTAGGCGGGGCAAAAGATACGCAGTATTTT
>-|TRBJ1-1|few|TRBV19
CAVSYRVNTEAFF
TGTGCCGTATCCTACAGGGTGAACACTGAAGCTTTCTTT
>-|TRBJ2-3|-|TRBV9
CASSVVGGSTDTQYF
TGTGCCAGCAGCGTAGTCGGCGGGAGCACAGATACGCAGTATTTT
>TRBD1|TRBJ2-5|-|TRBV11-2
CASSRDRGEETQYF
TGTGCCAGCAGCCGGGACAGGGGGGAAGAGACCCAGTACTTC
>-|TRBJ2-5|-|TRBV28
CASSPDNRLGGTQYF
TGTGCCAGCAGTCCAGACAATCGACTAGGTGGAACCCAGTACTTC
>TRBD1|TRBJ2-1|-|TRBV19
CASTLDRSSYNEQFF
TGTGCCAGTACCTTGGACAGGAGCTCCTACAATGAGCAGTTCTTC
>-|TRBJ2-3|-|TRBV27
CASSGTRIRQVRLSTDTQYF
TGTGCCAGCAGTGGGACAAGAATCAGACAGGTCAGGCTTAGCACAGATACGCAGTATTTT
>-|TRBJ2-2|-|TRBV7-8
CASSQNRLFTAGELFF
TGTGCCAGCAGCCAGAACAGGCTTTTCACCGCCGGGGAGCTGTTTTTT
>-|TRBJ1-2|-|TRBV11-2
CASSLVGAGSDGYTF
TGTGCCAGCAGCTTAGTAGGCGCAGGGTCGGATGGCTACACCTTC
>TRBD1|TRBJ1-1|-|TRBV6-5
CASTVDRGVTEAFF
TGTGCCAGCACCGTAGACAGGGGCGTAACTGAAGCTTTCTTT
>-|TRBJ1-1|-|TRBV11-3
CASSYDRNTEAFF
TGTGCCAGCAGTTACGACAGGAACACTGAAGCTTTCTTT
>TRBD1|TRBJ1-4|-|TRBV5-1
CASSPRSGTGGRREKLFF
TGCGCCAGCAGCCCTAGGTCCGGGACAGGGGGCCGTCGGGAAAAACTGTTTTTT
>-|TRBJ2-5|-|TRBV9
CASSVGSRVPETQYF
TGTGCCAGCAGCGTAGGGTCCCGAGTGCCAGAGACCCAGTACTTC
>-|TRBJ2-3|-|TRBV13
CASSLQTDTQYF
TGTGCCAGCAGCTTACAAACAGATACGCAGTATTTT
>-|TRBJ1-5|-|TRBV7-2
CASSGRGSDQPQHF
TGTGCCAGCAGCGGGAGGGGCAGTGATCAGCCCCAGCATTTT